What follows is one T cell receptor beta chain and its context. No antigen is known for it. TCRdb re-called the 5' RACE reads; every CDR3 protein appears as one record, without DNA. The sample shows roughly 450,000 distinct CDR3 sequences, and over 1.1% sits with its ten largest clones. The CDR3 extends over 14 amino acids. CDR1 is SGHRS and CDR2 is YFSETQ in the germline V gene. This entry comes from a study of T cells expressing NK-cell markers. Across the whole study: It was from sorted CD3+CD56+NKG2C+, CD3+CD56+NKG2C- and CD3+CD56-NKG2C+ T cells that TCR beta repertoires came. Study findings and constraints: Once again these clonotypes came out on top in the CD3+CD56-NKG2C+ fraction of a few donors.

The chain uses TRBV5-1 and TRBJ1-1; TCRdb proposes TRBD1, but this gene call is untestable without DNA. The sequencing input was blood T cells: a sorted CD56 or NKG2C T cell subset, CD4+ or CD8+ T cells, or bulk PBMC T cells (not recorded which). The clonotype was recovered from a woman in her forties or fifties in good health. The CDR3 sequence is CATQNTGEGTEAFF.